What follows is one TCR beta chain and its context. V lost 5 bases to trimming and J lost 4 bases, with 16 bases between them. CDR1 and CDR2 (germline): SGHNT, YYREEE (reference sequence). The CDR3 loop spans 16 amino acids. Per the authors' pipeline: Estimates of nucleated cell counts were drawn from the amplification of reference gene primers. Generated by immunoSEQ multiplex PCR, the TCRdb table keeps only in-frame clones and is missing some. The V and J calls and the clone size are those of that table, but D and trimming were determined from the DNA. The data hold approximately 120,000 clones, with roughly 84% observed a single time. This record comes from a study of blood T cell repertoires in COVID-19.

Sequencing used peripheral blood. The sequence derives from a woman aged 45-59 years with acute or convalescent COVID-19. The rearrangement uses TRBV5-4 and TRBJ1-6, with D perhaps TRBD1 (5 bases). CDR3 nucleotide sequence: TGTGCCAGCAGAAACGGGGGAATAGGTTATAATTCACCCCTCCACTTT. Its translation is CASRNGGIGYNSPLHF. Supplemented by reference TRBV5-4 and TRBJ1-6, the full variable domain reads ETGVTQSPTHLIKTRGQQVTLRCSSQSGHNTVSWYQQALGQGPQFIFQYYREEENGRGNFPPRFSGLQFPNYSSELNVNALELDDSALYLCASRNGGIGYNSPLHFGNGTRLTVT.